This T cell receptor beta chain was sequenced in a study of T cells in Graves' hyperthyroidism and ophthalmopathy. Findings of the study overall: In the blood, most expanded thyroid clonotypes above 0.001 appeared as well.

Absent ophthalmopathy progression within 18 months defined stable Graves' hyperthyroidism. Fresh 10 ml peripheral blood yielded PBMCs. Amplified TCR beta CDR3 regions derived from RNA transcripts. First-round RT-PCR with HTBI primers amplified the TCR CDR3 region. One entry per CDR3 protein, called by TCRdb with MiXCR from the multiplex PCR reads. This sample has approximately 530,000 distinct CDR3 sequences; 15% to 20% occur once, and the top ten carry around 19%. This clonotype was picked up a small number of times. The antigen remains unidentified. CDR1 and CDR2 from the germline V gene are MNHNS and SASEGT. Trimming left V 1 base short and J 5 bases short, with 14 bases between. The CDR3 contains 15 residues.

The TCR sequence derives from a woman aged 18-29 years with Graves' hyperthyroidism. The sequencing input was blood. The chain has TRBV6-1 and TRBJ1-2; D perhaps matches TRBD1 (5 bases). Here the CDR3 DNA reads TGTGCCAGCAGTGAAGTTAGGCGGGACGTATATGGCTACACCTTC. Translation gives CASSEVRRDVYGYTF.